A selection of T cell receptor beta chains follows, all from one sample in a study of shared clonotypes between healthy human individuals. Produced via immunoSEQ multiplex PCR; TCRdb's table is partial and in-frame only. The sample records more than 2 million clones, approximately 96% being singletons. Sequences were obtained from naive CD4+ T cells sorted from blood. Receptors originate from a man aged 18 to 29 in good health. Both conserved end residues are part of each CDR3. D genes are given only for firm matches. A clone size is listed for some rows: how often the clone was seen (once, few, many), or a class if it is expanded.

TRBJ1-3,TRBV4-1,NA,NA,CASSQEETVGNTIYF,TGCGCCAGCAGCCAAGAGGAAACAGTTGGAAACACCATATATTTT
TRBJ2-7,TRBV5-1,NA,NA,CASSLGARGFDEQYF,TGCGCCAGCAGCTTGGGTGCCAGGGGATTCGACGAGCAGTACTTC
TRBJ1-2,TRBV7-6,NA,few,CASSLGGHGYTF,TGTGCCAGCAGCTTAGGGGGGCATGGCTACACCTTC
TRBJ2-3,TRBV7-2,NA,NA,CAWLRWGALDTQYF,TGTGCCTGGCTCCGCTGGGGGGCCTTAGATACGCAGTATTTT
TRBJ1-1,TRBV18,NA,once,CASSHDPGGTEAFF,TGTGCCAGCTCACATGATCCGGGCGGAACTGAAGCTTTCTTT
TRBJ2-1,TRBV30,TRBD2,NA,CAWMGGRGYNEQFF,TGTGCCTGGATGGGCGGGAGGGGATACAATGAGCAGTTCTTC
TRBJ1-6,TRBV5-1,NA,NA,CASSEGRSSYNSPLHF,TGCGCCAGCAGCGAAGGACGGAGCTCCTATAATTCACCCCTCCACTTT
TRBJ2-7,TRBV19,TRBD1,NA,CASSSGQNPYEQYF,TGTGCCAGTAGTTCGGGACAGAATCCCTACGAGCAGTACTTC
TRBJ1-5,TRBV9,NA,NA,CASSLSGGQPQHF,TGTGCCAGCAGCCTAAGTGGGGGACAGCCCCAGCATTTT
TRBJ2-4,TRBV18,TRBD1,NA,CASSGQGRNIQYF,TGTGCCAGCTCGGGACAGGGAAGAAACATTCAGTACTTC
TRBJ2-5,TRBV6-6,NA,NA,CASSRPPAGETQYF,TGTGCCAGCAGTCGCCCCCCAGCGGGAGAGACCCAGTACTTC
TRBJ2-3,TRBV10-2,NA,NA,CASSESTGPSDTQYF,TGCGCCAGCAGTGAGTCGACAGGACCCTCAGATACGCAGTATTTT
TRBJ1-5,TRBV28,NA,NA,CASSLWGGQPQHF,TGTGCCAGCAGTTTATGGGGAGGACAGCCCCAGCATTTT
TRBJ2-3,TRBV11-2,NA,NA,CASTPSARSTDTQYF,TGTGCCAGCACCCCGTCGGCAAGGAGCACAGATACGCAGTATTTT